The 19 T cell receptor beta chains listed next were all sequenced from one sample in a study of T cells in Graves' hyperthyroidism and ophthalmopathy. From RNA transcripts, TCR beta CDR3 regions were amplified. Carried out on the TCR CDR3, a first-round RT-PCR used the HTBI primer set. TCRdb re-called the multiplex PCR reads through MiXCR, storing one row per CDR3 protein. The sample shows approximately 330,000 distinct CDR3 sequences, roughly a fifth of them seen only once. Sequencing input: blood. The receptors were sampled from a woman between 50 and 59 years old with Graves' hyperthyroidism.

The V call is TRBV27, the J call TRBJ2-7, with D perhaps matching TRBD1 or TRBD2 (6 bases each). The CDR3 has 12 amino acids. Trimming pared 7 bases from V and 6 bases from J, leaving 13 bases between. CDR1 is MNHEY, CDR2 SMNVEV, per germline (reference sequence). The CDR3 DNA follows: TGTGCCAGCATCTTTGAGGGGGGCGAGCAGTACTTC. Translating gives CASIFEGGEQYF.

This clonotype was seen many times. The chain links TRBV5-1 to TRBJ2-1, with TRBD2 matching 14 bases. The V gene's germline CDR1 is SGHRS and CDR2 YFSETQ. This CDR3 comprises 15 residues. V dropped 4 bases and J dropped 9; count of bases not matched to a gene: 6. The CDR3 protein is CASSLGLAGVVEQFF. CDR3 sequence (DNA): TGCGCCAGCAGCCTGGGACTAGCGGGAGTGGTTGAGCAGTTCTTC.

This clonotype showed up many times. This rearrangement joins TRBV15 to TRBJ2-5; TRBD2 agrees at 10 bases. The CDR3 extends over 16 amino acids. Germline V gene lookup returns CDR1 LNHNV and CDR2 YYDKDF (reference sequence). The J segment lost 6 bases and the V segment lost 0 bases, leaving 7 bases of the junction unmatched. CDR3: CATSRDPLAGVQTQYF. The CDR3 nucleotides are TGTGCCACCAGCAGAGATCCCCTAGCGGGAGTTCAGACCCAGTACTTC.

The CDR3 coding sequence is TGTGCCAGCAGCCACTGGCTTACAGGGCTCACCACTGAAGCTTTCTTT. Translated: CASSHWLTGLTTEAFF. The chain links TRBV7-9 to TRBJ1-1, with D possibly matching TRBD1 (6 bases). Per the germline V gene, CDR1 is SEHNR and CDR2 is FQNEAQ (reference sequence). The CDR3 covers 16 residues. The V end lost 5 bases, the J end lost 4 bases, and 20 bases lay between the germline ends.

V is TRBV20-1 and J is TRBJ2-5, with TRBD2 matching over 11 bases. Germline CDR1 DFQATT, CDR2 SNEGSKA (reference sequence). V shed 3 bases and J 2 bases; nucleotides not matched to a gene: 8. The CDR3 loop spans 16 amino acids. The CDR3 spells CSARKGTSGFQETQYF. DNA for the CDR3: TGCAGTGCTAGGAAGGGGACTAGCGGATTTCAAGAGACCCAGTACTTC.

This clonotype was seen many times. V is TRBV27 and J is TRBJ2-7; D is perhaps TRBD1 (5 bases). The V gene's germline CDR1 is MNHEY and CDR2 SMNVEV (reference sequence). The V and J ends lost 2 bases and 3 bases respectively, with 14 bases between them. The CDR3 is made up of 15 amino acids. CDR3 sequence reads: CASSLQGMLYYEQYF. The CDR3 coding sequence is TGTGCCAGCAGTTTACAGGGTATGTTATACTACGAGCAGTACTTC.

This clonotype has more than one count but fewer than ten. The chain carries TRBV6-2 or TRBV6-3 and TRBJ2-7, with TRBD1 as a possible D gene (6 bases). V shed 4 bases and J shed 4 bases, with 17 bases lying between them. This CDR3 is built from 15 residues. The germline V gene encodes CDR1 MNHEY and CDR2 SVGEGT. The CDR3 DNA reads TGTGCCAGCAGTTCCGACAGGAAAGGGGGTTACGAGCAGTACTTC. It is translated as CASSSDRKGGYEQYF.

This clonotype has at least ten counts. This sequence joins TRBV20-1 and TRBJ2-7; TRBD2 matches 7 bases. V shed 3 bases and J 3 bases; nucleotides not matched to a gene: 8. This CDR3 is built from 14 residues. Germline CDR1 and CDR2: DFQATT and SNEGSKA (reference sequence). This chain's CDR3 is CSASIRASGYEQYF. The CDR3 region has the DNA TGCAGTGCTAGCATTCGGGCTAGCGGCTACGAGCAGTACTTC.

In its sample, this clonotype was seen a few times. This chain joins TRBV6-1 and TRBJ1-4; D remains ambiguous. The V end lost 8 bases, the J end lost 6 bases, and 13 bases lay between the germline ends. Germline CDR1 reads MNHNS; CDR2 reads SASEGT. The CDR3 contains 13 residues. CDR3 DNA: TGTGCCAGCGGGAGAGCTGAGTATGAAAAACTGTTTTTT. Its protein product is CASGRAEYEKLFF.

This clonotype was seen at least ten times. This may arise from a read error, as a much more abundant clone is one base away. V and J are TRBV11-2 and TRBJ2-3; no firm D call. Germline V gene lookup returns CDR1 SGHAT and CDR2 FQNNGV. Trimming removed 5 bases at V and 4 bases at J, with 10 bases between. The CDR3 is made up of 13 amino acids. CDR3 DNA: TGTGCCAGCAGCCCAGGAGTAGCAGATACGCAGTATTTT. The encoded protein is CASSPGVADTQYF.

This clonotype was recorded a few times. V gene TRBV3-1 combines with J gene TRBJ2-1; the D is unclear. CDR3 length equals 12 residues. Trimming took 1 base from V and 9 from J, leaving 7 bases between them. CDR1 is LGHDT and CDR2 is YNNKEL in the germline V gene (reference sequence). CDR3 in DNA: TGTGCCAGCAGCCAAGTCGGTGGTGAGCAGTTCTTC. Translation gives CASSQVGGEQFF.

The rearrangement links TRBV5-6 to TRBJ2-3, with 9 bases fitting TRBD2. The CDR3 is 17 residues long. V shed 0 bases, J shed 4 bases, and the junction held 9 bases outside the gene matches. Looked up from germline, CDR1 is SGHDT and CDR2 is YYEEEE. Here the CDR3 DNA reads TGTGCCAGCAGCTTGGTTTGGCGGGGGGGGTTATCAGATACGCAGTATTTT. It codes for CASSLVWRGGLSDTQYF.

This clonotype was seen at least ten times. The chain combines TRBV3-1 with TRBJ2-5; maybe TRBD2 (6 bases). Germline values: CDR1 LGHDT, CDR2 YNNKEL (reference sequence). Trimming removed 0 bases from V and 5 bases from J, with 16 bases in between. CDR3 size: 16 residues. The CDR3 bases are TGTGCCAGCAGCCAAGATATAGGCGGGGCCCGGGAGACCCAGTACTTC. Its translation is CASSQDIGGARETQYF.

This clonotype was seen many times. The CDR3, as DNA: TGTGCCAGCAGGGTGGGACTAGGCGGAAGAGAGACCCAGTACTTC. Residues: CASRVGLGGRETQYF. V usage is TRBV11-2 and J usage is TRBJ2-5, with 8 bases lining up with TRBD2. The V gene end was trimmed by 6 bases and the J gene end by 4 bases; junction bases not matched to a gene: 10. CDR3 length: 15 amino acids. The germline V gene encodes CDR1 SGHAT and CDR2 FQNNGV.

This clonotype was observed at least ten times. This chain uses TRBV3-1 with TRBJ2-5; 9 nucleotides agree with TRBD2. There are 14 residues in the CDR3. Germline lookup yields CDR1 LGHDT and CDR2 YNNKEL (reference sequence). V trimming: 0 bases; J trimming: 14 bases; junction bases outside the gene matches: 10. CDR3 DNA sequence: TGTGCCAGCAGCCAAGATGACGGCGGGAGGGCCAATTACTTC. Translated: CASSQDDGGRANYF.

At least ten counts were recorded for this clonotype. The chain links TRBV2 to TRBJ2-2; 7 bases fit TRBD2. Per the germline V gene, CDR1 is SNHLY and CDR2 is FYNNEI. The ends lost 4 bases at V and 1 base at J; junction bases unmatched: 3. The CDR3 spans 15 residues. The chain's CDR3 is CASSVQRGNTGELFF. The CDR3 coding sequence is TGTGCCAGCAGTGTTCAGCGGGGGAACACCGGGGAGCTGTTTTTT. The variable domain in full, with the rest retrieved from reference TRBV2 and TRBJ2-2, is EPEVTQTPSHQVTQMGQEVILRCVPISNHLYFYWYRQILGQKVEFLVSFYNNEISEKSEIFDDQFSVERPDGSNFTLKIRSTKLEDSAMYFCASSVQRGNTGELFFGEGSRLTVL.

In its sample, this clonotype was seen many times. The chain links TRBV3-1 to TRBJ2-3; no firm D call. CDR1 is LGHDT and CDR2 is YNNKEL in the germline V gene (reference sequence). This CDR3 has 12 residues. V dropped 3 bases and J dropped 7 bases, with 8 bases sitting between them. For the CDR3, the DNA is TGTGCCAGCAGCCAGACACTTTATACGCAGTATTTT. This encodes CASSQTLYTQYF.

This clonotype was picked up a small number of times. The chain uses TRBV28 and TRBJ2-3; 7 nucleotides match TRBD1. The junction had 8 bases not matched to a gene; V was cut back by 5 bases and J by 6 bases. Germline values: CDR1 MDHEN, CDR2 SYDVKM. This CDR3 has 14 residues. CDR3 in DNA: TGTGCCAGCAGTCCGACAGGGCACATGGATACGCAGTATTTT. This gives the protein CASSPTGHMDTQYF. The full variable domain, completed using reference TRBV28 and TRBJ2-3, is DVKVTQSSRYLVKRTGEKVFLECVQDMDHENMFWYRQDPGLGLRLIYFSYDVKMKEKGDIPEGYSVSREKKERFSLILESASTNQTSMYLCASSPTGHMDTQYFGPGTRLTVL.

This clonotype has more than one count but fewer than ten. The CDR3 here is CASSLINKQETQYF. The CDR3 nucleotides are TGTGCCAGCAGCTTAATTAACAAGCAAGAGACCCAGTACTTC. The chain employs TRBV13 and TRBJ2-5; D uncertain. V was clipped by 2 bases and J by 2 bases, with 9 bases between them. Looked up from germline, CDR1 is PRHDT and CDR2 is FYEKMQ (reference sequence). This CDR3 contains 14 residues.